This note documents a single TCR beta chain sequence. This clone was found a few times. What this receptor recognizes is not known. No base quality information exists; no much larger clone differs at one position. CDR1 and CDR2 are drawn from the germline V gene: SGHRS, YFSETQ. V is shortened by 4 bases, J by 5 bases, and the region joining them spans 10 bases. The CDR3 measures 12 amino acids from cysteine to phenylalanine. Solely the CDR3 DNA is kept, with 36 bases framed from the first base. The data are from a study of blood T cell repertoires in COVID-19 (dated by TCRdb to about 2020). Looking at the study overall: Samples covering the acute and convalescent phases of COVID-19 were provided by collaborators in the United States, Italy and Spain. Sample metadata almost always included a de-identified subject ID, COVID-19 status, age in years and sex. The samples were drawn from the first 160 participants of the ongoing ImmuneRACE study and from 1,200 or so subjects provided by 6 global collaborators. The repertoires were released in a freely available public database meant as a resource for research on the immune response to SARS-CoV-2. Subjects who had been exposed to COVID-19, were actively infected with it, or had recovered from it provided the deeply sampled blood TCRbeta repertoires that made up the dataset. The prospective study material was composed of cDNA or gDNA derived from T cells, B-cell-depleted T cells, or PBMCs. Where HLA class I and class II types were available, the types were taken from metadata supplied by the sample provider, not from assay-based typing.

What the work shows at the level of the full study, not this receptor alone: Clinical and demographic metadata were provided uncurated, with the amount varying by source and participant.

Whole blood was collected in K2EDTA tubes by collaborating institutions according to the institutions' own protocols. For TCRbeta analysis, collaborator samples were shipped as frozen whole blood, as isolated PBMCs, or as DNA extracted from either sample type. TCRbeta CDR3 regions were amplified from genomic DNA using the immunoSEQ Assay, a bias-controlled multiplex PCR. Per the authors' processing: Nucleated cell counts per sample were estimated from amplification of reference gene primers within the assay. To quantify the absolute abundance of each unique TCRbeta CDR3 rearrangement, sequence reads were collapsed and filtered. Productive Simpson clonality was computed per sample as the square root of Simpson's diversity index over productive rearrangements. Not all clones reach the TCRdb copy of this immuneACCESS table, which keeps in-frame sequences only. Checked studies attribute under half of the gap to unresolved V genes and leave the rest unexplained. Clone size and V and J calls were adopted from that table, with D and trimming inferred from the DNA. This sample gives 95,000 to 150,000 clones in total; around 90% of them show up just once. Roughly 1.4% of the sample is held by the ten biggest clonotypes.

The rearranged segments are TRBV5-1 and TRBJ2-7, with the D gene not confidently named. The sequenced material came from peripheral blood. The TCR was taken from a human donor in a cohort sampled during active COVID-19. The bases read TGCGCCAGCAGCCCTCCGGGTGACGAGCAGTACTTC. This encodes CASSPPGDEQYF.